Reported below is one T cell receptor (beta chain). At one of its ends the junction is not consistent with the germline gene, which may arise from a read error. The sample is drawn from a study of cytomegalovirus exposure and HLA in healthy donors. Study as a whole: Earlier results showed roughly 120 million unique TCR beta sequences derived from approximately 170 million T cells.

Donors had nominal health at sampling but likely had unrecorded immune exposures. Primers included in the PCR were 60 Vbeta and 13 Jbeta primers. In the original workflow: A follow-up analysis tallied around 80 million unique TCR beta chains, some 9.9 million shared. Profiling relied on immunoSEQ multiplex PCR, and the TCRdb table lists in-frame clones only, not all of them. Clone size and the V and J calls come from that table; the DNA yielded D and trimming. The sample lists roughly 150,000 clones; around 75% were seen once. Sequenced: PBMCs. The source of this sequence is a female donor in good health and CMV-seronegative.

CDR3 DNA sequence: TGTGCCAGCAGTGGGGGGACAGGGGGCCGTGGGACCTACGAGCAGTCCTTC. As protein: CASSGGTGGRGTYEQSF. The genes are TRBV2 and TRBJ2-7; 12 nucleotides match TRBD1. Germline CDR1 and CDR2: SNHLY and FYNNEI. This CDR3 is 17 amino acids long.